This T cell receptor beta chain was observed in a study of T-cell memory formation after mild COVID-19 (dated by TCRdb to about 2021). As for the study more broadly: TCR sequence clusters from the two donors were found to be largely donor specific. Two young, previously healthy adult volunteers, one female and one male, were included in the cohort. Longitudinal TCRalpha and TCRbeta repertoire sequencing tracked T-cell clones expanding and contracting after mild COVID-19 in a couple of donors.

PBMCs were isolated by Ficoll-Paque density gradient centrifugation. The full study reports these points: Clones that contracted from day 15 to 85 showed balanced CD4/CD8 phenotypes, whereas a second wave of clones that expanded from day 15 to 37 leaned towards CD4+. The detection of some responding clones in pre-infection memory suggests that pre-existing cross-reactive memory T cells joined the SARS-CoV-2 response. The study included only a couple of mild cases, and larger cohorts that include severe cases with pre-infection samples were judged to be necessary. The second-wave clones that peaked on day 37 were not confirmed to be SARS-CoV-2 specific. Contracting CD4+ clones were found mainly in CM and EM memory subsets, while CD8+ clones were enriched in EMRA.

Points on this clonotype: Its antigen is unknown. Base qualities are not provided; no much larger clone lies one nucleotide away.

The germline V gene (reference sequence) specifies LGHDT as CDR1 and YNNKEL as CDR2. Compared with germline, V lacks 2 bases and J lacks 0 bases; bases without a gene match: 15. Reading from cysteine to phenylalanine, the CDR3 counts 19 amino acids. Only the CDR3 DNA stays, 57 bases, in frame from base 1. The data were produced on an Illumina NovaSeq 6000. TCRalpha and TCRbeta cDNA libraries were built by 5'RACE with constant-segment primers, adding sample barcodes and unique molecular identifiers. Trizol reagent was used to extract RNA from every sample. Library amplification was performed in two PCR steps, and a second sample barcode and Illumina TruSeq adapters were introduced in the second step. The libraries were sequenced on an Illumina NovaSeq using 2 x 150 bp paired-end reads. The authors' analysis ran thus. Reads were demultiplexed and collapsed into UMI-guided consensus sequences with migec v1.2.7. With mixcr v2.1.11, UMI consensuses were aligned to TRA and TRB V and J templates and assembled into clonotypes. Clonotypes were classified as expanded or contracted when called significant by both edgeR and NoisET, with noise models trained on biological replicates. For edgeR calls, a false discovery rate-adjusted p below 0.01 and a log2 fold-change threshold of 1 were applied. As an exploratory analysis of dynamics, max-normalized trajectories of the 1000 most abundant clonotypes were examined by PCA with hierarchical clustering. Separately sequenced CD4+ and CD8+ repertoires were used to assign the CD4 or CD8 phenotype of responding clones. TCRdb handled the public reads itself, with Q25 trimming in fastp and clone calling in MiXCR, and kept productive beta chains. Entries are consolidated by CDR3 protein sequence, retaining the most common genes and DNA. Here the V and J calls rest on TCRdb's processing, not on the authors' analysis. This sample holds about 88,000 distinct CDR3 sequences; nearly 25% were observed only once. The ten top clones hold under 55% of the sample.

Sequenced material: PBMCs or a T cell subset sorted from them (not recorded which). This receptor was obtained from a man younger than 35 who had mild COVID-19 (a few samples of this study predate the infection). The sample titles of this study are shuffled in the database, so cell type and time point are left out; the donor was told from shared clones. The V and J genes are TRBV3-1 and TRBJ1-2; 7 of the junction bases match TRBD1. The CDR3 protein is CASSQFNFRTGLSNYGYTF. The nucleotide sequence reads as follows: TGTGCCAGCAGCCAATTTAATTTTAGGACAGGCCTTTCTAACTATGGCTACACCTTC.